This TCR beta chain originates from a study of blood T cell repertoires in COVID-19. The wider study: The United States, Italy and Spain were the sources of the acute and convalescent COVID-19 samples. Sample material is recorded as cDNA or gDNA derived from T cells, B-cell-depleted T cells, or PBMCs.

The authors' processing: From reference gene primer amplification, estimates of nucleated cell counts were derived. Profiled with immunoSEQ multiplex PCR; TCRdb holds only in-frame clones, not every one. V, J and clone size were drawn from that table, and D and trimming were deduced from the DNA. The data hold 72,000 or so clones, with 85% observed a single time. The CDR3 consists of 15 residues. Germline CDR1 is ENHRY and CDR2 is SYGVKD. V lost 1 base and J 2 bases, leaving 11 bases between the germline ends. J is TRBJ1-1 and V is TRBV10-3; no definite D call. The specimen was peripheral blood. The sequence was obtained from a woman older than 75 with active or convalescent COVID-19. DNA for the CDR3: TGTGCCATCAGTGAGTATCGAGGGAGTAACACTGAAGCTTTCTTT. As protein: CAISEYRGSNTEAFF.